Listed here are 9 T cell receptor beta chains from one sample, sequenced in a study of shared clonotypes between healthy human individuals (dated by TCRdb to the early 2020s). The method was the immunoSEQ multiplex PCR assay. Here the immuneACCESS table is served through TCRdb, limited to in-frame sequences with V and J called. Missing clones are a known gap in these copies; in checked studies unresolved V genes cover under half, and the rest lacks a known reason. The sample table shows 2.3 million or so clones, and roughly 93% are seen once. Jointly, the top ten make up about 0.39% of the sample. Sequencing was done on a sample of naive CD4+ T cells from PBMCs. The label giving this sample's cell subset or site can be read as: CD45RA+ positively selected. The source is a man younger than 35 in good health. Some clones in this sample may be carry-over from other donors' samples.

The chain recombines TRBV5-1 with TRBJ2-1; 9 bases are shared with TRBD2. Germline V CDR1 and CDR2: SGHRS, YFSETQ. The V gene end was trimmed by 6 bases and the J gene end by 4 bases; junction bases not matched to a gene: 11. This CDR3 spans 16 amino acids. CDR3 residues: CASTSTELAGYNEQFF. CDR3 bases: TGCGCCAGCACCTCGACGGAACTAGCGGGTTACAATGAGCAGTTCTTC.

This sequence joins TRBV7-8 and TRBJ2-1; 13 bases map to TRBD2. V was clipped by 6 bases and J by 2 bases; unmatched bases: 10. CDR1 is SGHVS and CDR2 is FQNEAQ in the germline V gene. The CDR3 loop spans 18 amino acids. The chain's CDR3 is CASRWGLAGPDPYNEQFF. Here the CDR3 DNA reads TGTGCCAGCAGGTGGGGACTAGCGGGACCGGATCCCTACAATGAGCAGTTCTTC.

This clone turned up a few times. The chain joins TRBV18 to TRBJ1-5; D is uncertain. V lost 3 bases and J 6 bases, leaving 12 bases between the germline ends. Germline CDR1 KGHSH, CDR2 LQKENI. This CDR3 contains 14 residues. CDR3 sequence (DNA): TGTGCCAGCTCACCTTCCCGGCAAGGTCAGCCCCAGCATTTT. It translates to CASSPSRQGQPQHF. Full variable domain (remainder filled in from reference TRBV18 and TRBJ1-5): NAGVMQNPRHLVRRRGQEARLRCSPMKGHSHVYWYRQLPEEGLKFMVYLQKENIIDESGMPKERFSAEFPKEGPSILRIQQVVRGDSAAYFCASSPSRQGQPQHFGDGTRLSIL.

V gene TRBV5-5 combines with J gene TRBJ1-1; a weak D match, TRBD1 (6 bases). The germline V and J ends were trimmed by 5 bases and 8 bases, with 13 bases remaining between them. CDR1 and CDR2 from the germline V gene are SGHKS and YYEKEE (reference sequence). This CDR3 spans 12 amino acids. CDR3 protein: CASSRDMWEAFF. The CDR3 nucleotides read TGTGCCAGCAGTCGGGACATGTGGGAAGCTTTCTTT.

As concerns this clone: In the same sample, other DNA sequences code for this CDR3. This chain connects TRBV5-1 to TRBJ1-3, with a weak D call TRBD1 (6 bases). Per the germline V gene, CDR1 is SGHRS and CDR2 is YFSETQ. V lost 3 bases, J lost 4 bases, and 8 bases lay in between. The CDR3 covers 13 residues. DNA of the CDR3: TGCGCCAGCAGCTGGGGGCAGGGAAACACCATATATTTT. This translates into CASSWGQGNTIYF.

The CDR3 nucleotides are TGTGCCAGCAGCCCGCCTCCGGGGGGTGCGGAAAAACTGTTTTTT. It specifies CASSPPPGGAEKLFF. V and J are TRBV7-2 and TRBJ1-4; tentatively, D is TRBD1 (5 bases). Trimming stripped 5 bases from V and 8 bases from J, with 18 bases between. Germline CDR1 is SGHTA and CDR2 is FQGNSA. CDR3 size: 15 residues.

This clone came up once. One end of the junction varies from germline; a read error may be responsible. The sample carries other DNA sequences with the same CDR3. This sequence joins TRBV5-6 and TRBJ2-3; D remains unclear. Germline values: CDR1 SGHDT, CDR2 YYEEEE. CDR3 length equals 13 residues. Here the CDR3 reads CASSLNAPDTQYF. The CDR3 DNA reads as TGCGCCAGCAGCTTGAATGCACCAGATACGCAGTATTTT.

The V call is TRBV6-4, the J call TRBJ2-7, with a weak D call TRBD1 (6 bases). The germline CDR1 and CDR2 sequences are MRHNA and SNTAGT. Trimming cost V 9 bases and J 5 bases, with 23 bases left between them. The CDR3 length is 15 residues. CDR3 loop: CARGTIRPLLHEQYF. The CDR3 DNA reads TGTGCCAGAGGGACAATCCGACCGCTGCTCCACGAGCAGTACTTC.

The DNA for the CDR3 is TGCGCCAGCAGCTTGTGGGAGAGGAATGAGCAGTTCTTC. Amino acid sequence: CASSLWERNEQFF. This chain links TRBV5-1 with TRBJ2-1, with D perhaps TRBD2 (5 bases). The CDR3 totals 13 residues. The germline CDR1 and CDR2 sequences are SGHRS and YFSETQ. Trimming took off 1 base at V and 7 bases at J, with 9 bases between the two ends.